The 14 T cell receptor beta chains below all came from one sample that was sequenced in a study of T-cell memory formation after mild COVID-19 (TCRdb year 2021). The method was 5' RACE. The instrument was an Illumina NovaSeq 6000. TCRdb cleaned the public reads at Q25 with fastp, built clones with MiXCR and kept in-frame beta chains. Each CDR3 protein appears once, grouped with its most common genes and DNA. Across this sample there are 75,000 to 95,000 distinct CDR3 sequences, with approximately 16% seen only once. The leading ten clones occupy 39% of the sample. Sequencing was performed on PBMCs or a T cell subset sorted from them (not recorded which). Source of these receptors: a man younger than 35 who had mild COVID-19 (a few samples of this study predate the infection). The sample titles of this study are shuffled in the database, so cell type and time point are left out; the donor was told from shared clones.

V is TRBV9 and J is TRBJ2-4; 13 bases are shared with TRBD2. The junction had 5 bases not matched to a gene; V was cut back by 3 bases and J by 2 bases. Germline-derived CDR1 and CDR2 are SGDLS and YYNGEE. CDR3 length: 17 residues. DNA for the CDR3: TGTGCCAGCAGCGACCAACTAGCGGGGGGGACCAAAAACATTCAGTACTTC. Translated: CASSDQLAGGTKNIQYF.

The table lists this clonotype with many counts. J is TRBJ2-1 and V is TRBV10-3; 8 nucleotides line up with TRBD2. With 0 bases clipped from V and 2 bases from J, the junction kept 6 bases outside the gene matches. The CDR3 totals 17 residues. From germline, CDR1 is ENHRY and CDR2 SYGVKD. CDR3 DNA: TGTGCCATCAGTGAGTCGGATCGGGGGGGCCCCTACAATGAGCAGTTCTTC. Its translation: CAISESDRGGPYNEQFF.

The chain recombines TRBV4-2 with TRBJ2-5; 7 bases map to TRBD2. Germline V gene lookup returns CDR1 LGHNA and CDR2 YNFKEQ. V lost 0 bases and J lost 4; bases outside the gene matches: 8. The CDR3 length is 16 residues. DNA of the CDR3: TGTGCCAGCAGCCAAGATCTTGGGTGGGGGGGAGAGACCCAGTACTTC. Residues: CASSQDLGWGGETQYF.

J is TRBJ2-1 and V is TRBV12-5; D is ambiguous. V lost 2 bases and J 7 bases, leaving 9 bases between the germline ends. Germline CDR1 reads LGHNT; CDR2 reads FRNRAP. The CDR3 totals 13 residues. The CDR3 protein is CASGLSLLNEQFF. The CDR3 coding sequence is TGTGCTAGTGGTTTGTCGCTCCTTAATGAGCAGTTCTTC.

This clonotype occurred a few times. The genes are TRBV12-3 or TRBV12-4 and TRBJ1-2; D ambiguous. Trimming cost V 10 bases and J 8 bases, with 14 bases left between them. The CDR3 has 11 amino acids. CDR3 DNA: TGTGCCACCCCCGGGCCAAACGGCTACACCTTC. Its translation is CATPGPNGYTF.

V and J are TRBV10-3 and TRBJ1-1; D is unresolved. Germline loops: CDR1 ENHRY, CDR2 SYGVKD. This CDR3 is 16 amino acids long. Trimming took 0 bases from V and 0 from J, leaving 11 bases between them. In DNA, the CDR3 is TGTGCCATCAGTGAGTCGAGCTGGAACATGAACACTGAAGCTTTCTTT. It is translated as CAISESSWNMNTEAFF.

This clonotype was observed at least ten times. This sequence joins TRBV7-9 and TRBJ2-7, with 12 positions matching TRBD1. Germline CDR1 and CDR2: SEHNR and FQNEAQ (reference sequence). The CDR3 extends over 17 amino acids. The V and J ends lost 3 bases and 2 bases, in that order; junction bases with no gene match: 8. CDR3: CASSFPGQGALTYEQYV. The CDR3 nucleotides are TGTGCCAGCAGCTTTCCGGGACAGGGGGCCCTAACCTACGAGCAGTACGTC.

The rearrangement uses TRBV29-1 and TRBJ2-2; no clear D gene. The CDR3 consists of 12 residues. V lost 4 bases and J 6 bases, leaving 9 bases between the germline ends. Germline loops: CDR1 SQVTM, CDR2 ANQGSEA. CDR3 bases: TGCAGCGTTGCGGCCAGGCCCGGGGAGCTGTTTTTT. Protein: CSVAARPGELFF.

The chain uses TRBV12-3 or TRBV12-4 and TRBJ1-4, with a tentative D call TRBD1 (5 bases). CDR3 length: 12 amino acids. V gave up 3 bases and J gave up 10 bases, with 9 bases separating them. The CDR3 nucleotides are TGTGCCAGCAGTTTCGGGGGGGGAAAACTGTTTTTT. Amino acids: CASSFGGGKLFF.

The rearrangement links TRBV6-6 to TRBJ1-1; TRBD1 aligns across 11 bases. The CDR3 is 13 residues long. Germline V gene lookup returns CDR1 MNHNY and CDR2 SVGAGI (reference sequence). Germline trimming cut 7 bases from V and 4 bases from J; bases unmatched to any gene: 2. In DNA form, the CDR3 reads TGTGCCAGCACCGGGACAGGGGGCACTGAAGCTTTCTTT. It codes for CASTGTGGTEAFF.

This clonotype came up a few times. This chain connects TRBV28 to TRBJ1-5; D is ambiguous. CDR3 length equals 15 residues. From germline, CDR1 is MDHEN and CDR2 SYDVKM. The V and J ends lost 7 bases and 7 bases respectively, with 20 bases between them. The CDR3 nucleotides read TGTGCCAGCATGGAGGCTCTCCTTCCCAGGCAGCCCCAGCATTTT. It is translated as CASMEALLPRQPQHF. Filled out from reference TRBV28 and TRBJ1-5, the complete variable domain reads DVKVTQSSRYLVKRTGEKVFLECVQDMDHENMFWYRQDPGLGLRLIYFSYDVKMKEKGDIPEGYSVSREKKERFSLILESASTNQTSMYLCASMEALLPRQPQHFGDGTRLSIL.

This chain connects TRBV4-3 to TRBJ1-1; 12 nucleotides line up with TRBD1. V shed 0 bases, J shed 4 bases, and the junction held 9 bases outside the gene matches. Germline V gene data show CDR1 as LGHNA and CDR2 as YSLEER. This CDR3 is 18 amino acids long. The chain's CDR3 is CASSQDWGQGARSTEAFF. Written as DNA, the CDR3 is TGCGCCAGCAGCCAAGATTGGGGACAGGGGGCGCGAAGCACTGAAGCTTTCTTT.

This clonotype occurred a few times. This chain joins TRBV7-6 and TRBJ2-3; 12 positions agree with TRBD2. The germline V gene has CDR1 SGHVS and CDR2 FNYEAQ. The CDR3 totals 16 residues. With 3 bases clipped from V and 6 bases from J, the junction kept 7 bases outside the gene matches. CDR3 sequence: CASSFTSGGQWDTQYF. CDR3 DNA sequence: TGTGCCAGCAGCTTCACTAGCGGGGGGCAATGGGATACGCAGTATTTT.

This sequence joins TRBV5-1 and TRBJ2-5, with TRBD2 as a possible D gene (6 bases). Germline V CDR1 and CDR2: SGHRS, YFSETQ. There are 17 residues in the CDR3. Trimming took off 0 bases at V and 5 bases at J, with 20 bases between the two ends. CDR3 bases: TGCGCCAGCAGCTTGGCCTGGGACTCCTGGGAGGTGGAGACCCAGTACTTC. Its protein is CASSLAWDSWEVETQYF.